The 32 T cell receptor beta chains reported below all come from one sample, sequenced in a study of cytomegalovirus exposure and HLA in healthy donors. The PCR ran on 60 Vbeta and 13 Jbeta primers. Produced via immunoSEQ multiplex PCR; TCRdb's table is partial and in-frame only. Found here are about 160,000 clones, approximately 70% of them singletons; the top ten hold approximately 7.1%. The material sequenced was PBMCs. These receptor sequences come from a middle-aged man in good health and CMV-seropositive.

The V call is TRBV20-1, the J call TRBJ1-2; D is unresolved. The CDR3 spans 11 residues. The germline V gene encodes CDR1 DFQATT and CDR2 SNEGSKA (reference sequence). V lost 3 bases and J 11 bases, leaving 13 bases between the germline ends. The DNA of the CDR3 is TGCAGTGCTAGTGGAAGGGCGGGATACACCTTC. Its protein product is CSASGRAGYTF.

This clone was seen a few times. J is TRBJ2-5 and V is TRBV2; 7 bases fit TRBD2. V lost 0 bases and J lost 5; bases outside the gene matches: 6. CDR1 is SNHLY and CDR2 is FYNNEI in the germline V gene. The CDR3 is 15 residues long. In DNA form, the CDR3 reads TGTGCCAGCAGTGAAGCGCGGGGGTTGTGGGAGACCCAGTACTTC. Translation gives CASSEARGLWETQYF.

This clone was recorded a few times. This rearrangement joins TRBV9 to TRBJ2-5; 7 bases fit TRBD1. Looked up from germline, CDR1 is SGDLS and CDR2 is YYNGEE. The CDR3 is made up of 16 amino acids. The J segment lost 2 bases and the V segment lost 4 bases, leaving 11 bases of the junction unmatched. The CDR3 region is CASSPGKDRRQETQYF. The CDR3 DNA reads as TGTGCCAGCAGCCCGGGGAAGGACAGGAGACAAGAGACCCAGTACTTC.

This chain connects TRBV19 to TRBJ2-1; D uncertain. Germline V gene data show CDR1 as LNHDA and CDR2 as SQIVND (reference sequence). V dropped 3 bases and J dropped 7 bases, with 7 bases sitting between them. This CDR3 has 12 amino acids. The CDR3 spells CASSMTRNEQFF. Written as DNA, the CDR3 is TGTGCCAGTAGTATGACGAGGAATGAGCAGTTCTTC.

This chain uses TRBV19 with TRBJ1-5, with D possibly matching TRBD1 (5 bases). Germline lookup yields CDR1 LNHDA and CDR2 SQIVND (reference sequence). Trimming removed 3 bases at V and 0 bases at J, with 15 bases between. The CDR3 spans 17 residues. The CDR3 DNA is TGTGCCAGTAGTATTCCCCCCAGGGATTATAGCAATCAGCCCCAGCATTTT. Encoded protein: CASSIPPRDYSNQPQHF.

The J gene is TRBJ1-6, the V gene TRBV19; 7 nucleotides align to TRBD1. This CDR3 has 14 residues. The germline V gene encodes CDR1 LNHDA and CDR2 SQIVND (reference sequence). Trimming cost V 6 bases and J 5 bases; bases outside gene matches: 4. Written as DNA, the CDR3 is TGTGCCAGTAGCGACAGGGCGAATAATTCACCCCTCCACTTT. This sequence encodes CASSDRANNSPLHF.

This clone was detected a few times. This chain uses TRBV5-1 with TRBJ2-3; TRBD2 agrees at 9 bases. The CDR3 length is 17 residues. The ends lost 4 bases at V and 1 base at J; junction bases unmatched: 10. CDR1 is SGHRS and CDR2 is YFSETQ in the germline V gene. The chain's CDR3 is CASSQVLAGAGTDTQYF. CDR3 sequence (DNA): TGCGCCAGCAGCCAGGTGTTAGCGGGGGCCGGCACAGATACGCAGTATTTT. Full variable domain (missing parts from reference TRBV5-1 and TRBJ2-3): KAGVTQTPRYLIKTRGQQVTLSCSPISGHRSVSWYQQTPGQGLQFLFEYFSETQRNKGNFPGRFSGRQFSNSRSEMNVSTLELGDSALYLCASSQVLAGAGTDTQYFGPGTRLTVL.

J is TRBJ1-1 and V is TRBV6-1; the D is unclear. In germline, CDR1 is MNHNS, CDR2 SASEGT. With 0 bases removed from V and 1 base from J, the gap between germline ends came to 9 bases. This CDR3 spans 15 amino acids. CDR3: CASSEASVSNTEAFF. DNA for the CDR3: TGTGCCAGCAGTGAAGCTTCGGTCTCGAACACTGAAGCTTTCTTT.

This rearrangement joins TRBV7-9 to TRBJ1-4; possible D gene TRBD1, 5 bases. The germline CDR1 and CDR2 sequences are SEHNR and FQNEAQ (reference sequence). The CDR3 is 13 residues long. With 2 bases removed from V and 8 bases from J, the gap between germline ends came to 9 bases. CDR3 sequence reads: CASSLIGGEKLFF. CDR3 bases: TGTGCCAGCAGCTTAATCGGGGGGGAAAAACTGTTTTTT.

This chain uses TRBV6-1 with TRBJ1-4; D possibly corresponds to TRBD1 (5 bases). The germline CDR1 and CDR2 sequences are MNHNS and SASEGT. V was shortened by 4 bases and J by 8 bases, with 20 bases between the two germline ends. This CDR3 has 16 residues. The CDR3: CASSGGDGGNSEKLFF. The CDR3 nucleotides read TGTGCCAGCAGTGGAGGGGATGGCGGGAATTCCGAAAAACTGTTTTTT.

This chain's CDR3 is CASSASGQMNTEAFF. As DNA, the CDR3 is TGTGCCAGCAGCGCCTCCGGACAGATGAACACTGAAGCTTTCTTT. V is TRBV7-3 and J is TRBJ1-1, with D perhaps matching TRBD1 (6 bases). The CDR3 consists of 15 residues. Trimming pared 5 bases from V and 0 bases from J, leaving 13 bases between. Germline CDR1 reads SGHTA; CDR2 reads FQGTGA.

The genes are TRBV6-6 and TRBJ1-1, with D hard to call. This CDR3 contains 11 residues. Germline V gives CDR1 MNHNY, CDR2 SVGAGI (reference sequence). Trimming pared 8 bases from V and 6 bases from J, leaving 10 bases between. The CDR3 reads CASLGGPEAFF. CDR3 nucleotides: TGTGCCAGCCTGGGTGGGCCTGAAGCTTTCTTT.

The chain carries TRBV4-2 and TRBJ1-6, with a possible D match to TRBD1 (5 bases). The CDR3 contains 18 residues. CDR1 LGHNA and CDR2 YNFKEQ come from the germline V gene. The V end lost 4 bases, the J end lost 3 bases, and 19 bases lay between the germline ends. CDR3 in amino acids: CASSPAVGRVNYNSPLHF. The CDR3, as DNA: TGTGCCAGCAGCCCAGCCGTGGGCAGGGTGAACTATAATTCACCCCTCCACTTT.

This chain links TRBV28 with TRBJ1-2, with 8 bases that match TRBD1. CDR1 and CDR2 from the germline V gene are MDHEN and SYDVKM. The ends lost 5 bases at V and 8 bases at J; junction bases unmatched: 4. This CDR3 is built from 12 residues. CDR3 sequence reads: CASSTTGGGYTF. The CDR3 DNA sequence: TGTGCCAGCAGTACAACAGGGGGAGGCTACACCTTC.

The V call is TRBV18, the J call TRBJ1-1; maybe TRBD1 (6 bases). V gave up 7 bases and J gave up 5 bases, with 8 bases separating them. This CDR3 has 11 residues. Germline V CDR1 and CDR2: KGHSH, LQKENI. CDR3: CASFRGTEAFF. The CDR3 DNA sequence: TGTGCCAGCTTCAGGGGTACTGAAGCTTTCTTT.

The CDR3, as DNA: TGTGCCAGCAACCTAGGCCGGGGGAACACTGAAGCTTTCTTT. It yields the protein CASNLGRGNTEAFF. This chain links TRBV7-8 with TRBJ1-1; D is unresolved. V was trimmed by 7 bases and J by 1 base, leaving 13 bases between them. The CDR3 totals 14 residues. Germline V gene sequence: CDR1 SGHVS, CDR2 FQNEAQ. The variable domain in full, completed from reference TRBV7-8 and TRBJ1-1, reads GAGVSQSPRYKVAKRGQDVALRCDPISGHVSLFWYQQALGQGPEFLTYFQNEAQLDKSGLPSDRFFAERPEGSVSTLKIQRTQQEDSAVYLCASNLGRGNTEAFFGQGTRLTVV.

The chain uses TRBV2 and TRBJ1-1; D gene uncertain. Germline CDR1 reads SNHLY; CDR2 reads FYNNEI. Trimming cost V 2 bases and J 4 bases, with 8 bases left between them. There are 13 residues in the CDR3. The CDR3 nucleotides are TGTGCCAGCAGTGAACGGGGTAGCACTGAAGCTTTCTTT. Translated, it gives CASSERGSTEAFF.

V and J are TRBV15 and TRBJ2-5; 14 bases are a match to TRBD2. CDR1 and CDR2 from the germline V gene are LNHNV and YYDKDF (reference sequence). Unmatched junction bases numbered 6, after V lost 4 bases and J lost 5 bases. The CDR3 covers 16 residues. The CDR3 region has the DNA TGTGCCACCAGCACGAGGACTAGCGGGGGGTCGGAGACCCAGTACTTC. This sequence encodes CATSTRTSGGSETQYF.

The rearrangement uses TRBV9 and TRBJ2-4; 8 bases line up with TRBD1. CDR1 and CDR2 (germline): SGDLS, YYNGEE. This CDR3 region has 13 residues. The V gene end was trimmed by 2 bases and the J gene end by 9 bases; junction bases not matched to a gene: 4. The CDR3: CASSVGQGGIQYF. The CDR3 DNA reads as TGTGCCAGCAGCGTCGGACAGGGAGGCATTCAGTACTTC. The whole variable domain, remainder taken from reference TRBV9 and TRBJ2-4, is DSGVTQTPKHLITATGQRVTLRCSPRSGDLSVYWYQQSLDQGLQFLIQYYNGEERAKGNILERFSAQQFPDLHSELNLSSLELGDSALYFCASSVGQGGIQYFGAGTRLSVL.

This clone is a singleton in its sample. The gene calls are TRBV5-1 and TRBJ1-1, with TRBD1 as a possible D gene (6 bases). The V gene lost 0 bases and the J gene lost 7 bases, with 13 bases spanning the gap. This CDR3 region has 14 residues. The germline V gene encodes CDR1 SGHRS and CDR2 YFSETQ. The CDR3 bases are TGCGCCAGCAGCTTGGAGGGGGGGGGTCTTGAAGCTTTCTTT. It encodes CASSLEGGGLEAFF.

The rearrangement uses TRBV29-1 and TRBJ1-1; D remains unclear. Germline V gives CDR1 SQVTM, CDR2 ANQGSEA. Trimming removed 4 bases from V and 3 bases from J, with 12 bases in between. This CDR3 spans 13 amino acids. The CDR3 is CSVVESDYTEAFF. The CDR3 region has the DNA TGCAGCGTTGTGGAGAGCGATTACACTGAAGCTTTCTTT.

The chain uses TRBV27 and TRBJ2-3; 9 nucleotides agree with TRBD1. Germline V CDR1 and CDR2: MNHEY, SMNVEV (reference sequence). The CDR3 sequence is 14 residues long. V was pared by 4 bases and J by 3 bases, with 2 bases of the junction left unmatched. Here the CDR3 reads CASSYDRGTDTQYF. Here the CDR3 DNA reads TGTGCCAGCAGTTACGACAGGGGGACAGATACGCAGTATTTT.

CDR3 amino acids: CASSLVRTDTQYF. The CDR3 coding sequence is TGTGCCAGCAGCTTAGTCAGAACAGATACGCAGTATTTT. The rearrangement uses TRBV7-2 and TRBJ2-3; D is undetermined. Germline V lookup: CDR1 SGHTA, CDR2 FQGNSA. V was clipped by 1 base and J by 3 bases, with 5 bases between them. This CDR3 comprises 13 residues.

V usage is TRBV28 and J usage is TRBJ1-5; D is undetermined. Germline CDR1 and CDR2: MDHEN and SYDVKM. Trimming took 2 bases from V and 0 from J, leaving 5 bases between them. The CDR3 has 14 residues. CDR3 DNA sequence: TGTGCCAGCAGTTTAGTGGCTAGCAATCAGCCCCAGCATTTT. Translation: CASSLVASNQPQHF.

This clone is termed medium-sized. This CDR3 reads CASSYSLRGIYEQYF. The CDR3 region has the DNA TGTGCCAGCAGTTACTCACTCCGGGGTATCTACGAGCAGTACTTC. This sequence joins TRBV6-5 and TRBJ2-7; possible D gene TRBD2, 5 bases. The CDR3 is 15 amino acids. Germline lookup yields CDR1 MNHEY and CDR2 SVGAGI. V lost 0 bases to trimming and J lost 3 bases, with 12 bases between them.

The CDR3 bases are TGTGCCAGCAGCCCCCCGCGAACCCCGGGTGCCGGGGAGCTGTTTTTT. Translation gives CASSPPRTPGAGELFF. The chain employs TRBV9 and TRBJ2-2, with unresolved D. Germline assignment: CDR1 SGDLS and CDR2 YYNGEE. This CDR3 spans 16 amino acids. Trimming stripped 4 bases from V and 6 bases from J, with 19 bases between.

V is TRBV7-3 and J is TRBJ2-1; D is unclear. Trimming removed 5 bases from V and 3 bases from J, with 11 bases in between. The germline CDR1 and CDR2 sequences are SGHTA and FQGTGA. The CDR3 is 14 amino acids. CDR3 residues: CASSPHPGYNEQFF. The CDR3 DNA reads TGTGCCAGCAGCCCGCACCCGGGCTACAATGAGCAGTTCTTC. Supplemented by reference TRBV7-3 and TRBJ2-1, the full variable domain reads GAGVSQTPSNKVTEKGKYVELRCDPISGHTALYWYRQSLGQGPEFLIYFQGTGAADDSGLPNDRFFAVRPEGSVSTLKIQRTERGDSAVYLCASSPHPGYNEQFFGPGTRLTVL.

This clone turned up a few times. The V call is TRBV15, the J call TRBJ2-2; the D gene is possibly TRBD2 (5 bases). The germline CDR1 and CDR2 sequences are LNHNV and YYDKDF (reference sequence). The CDR3 consists of 17 residues. Trimming shortened V by 3 bases and J by 4 bases, and 18 bases separated the two germline ends. CDR3 residues: CATSRATGGWGTGELFF. In nucleotides, the CDR3 is TGTGCCACCAGCAGGGCCACCGGAGGTTGGGGCACCGGGGAGCTGTTTTTT.

The chain couples TRBV6-6 to TRBJ2-2, with D uncertain. The V gene lost 2 bases and the J gene lost 2 bases, with 6 bases spanning the gap. The CDR3 has 14 amino acids. The germline V gene has CDR1 MNHNY and CDR2 SVGAGI (reference sequence). The CDR3 is CASSYGDNTGELFF. CDR3 sequence (DNA): TGTGCCAGCAGTTACGGAGATAACACCGGGGAGCTGTTTTTT.

Comments on this clone: Compared with germline, one end of the junction differs, possibly owing to a read error. The chain combines TRBV18 with TRBJ1-4, with 9 positions matching TRBD1. The CDR3 is 16 residues long. CDR1 KGHSH and CDR2 LQKENI come from the germline V gene. The CDR3, as DNA: TGTGCCAGCTCATCACCCGGGGACAGGGATAATGAAAAACTGTTTTTT. It is translated as CASSSPGDRDNEKLFF.

The J gene is TRBJ2-7, the V gene TRBV5-1; 7 bases are shared with TRBD1. The CDR3 length is 15 residues. V lost 4 bases and J lost 3; bases outside the gene matches: 10. The germline V gene encodes CDR1 SGHRS and CDR2 YFSETQ. CDR3 sequence reads: CASSPGLTGDYEQYF. The CDR3 DNA sequence: TGCGCCAGCAGCCCCGGCTTAACAGGGGACTACGAGCAGTACTTC.

The genes are TRBV7-3 and TRBJ2-1, with 7 bases that match TRBD1. With 1 base clipped from V and 5 bases from J, the junction kept 14 bases outside the gene matches. Germline V gene data show CDR1 as SGHTA and CDR2 as FQGTGA. The CDR3 is 18 residues long. The DNA for the CDR3 is TGTGCCAGCAGCTTAATGTCCCGTACAGGGGTGAGGGACAATGAGCAGTTCTTC. Its protein product is CASSLMSRTGVRDNEQFF.